The source of this TCR beta chain is a study of cytomegalovirus exposure and HLA in healthy donors. Germline CDR1 reads SGHRS; CDR2 reads YFSETQ. The CDR3 spans 13 residues. V gave up 4 bases and J gave up 4 bases; unmatched junction bases: 4. The PCR employed 60 Vbeta primers together with 13 Jbeta primers. Profiling relied on immunoSEQ multiplex PCR, and the TCRdb table lists in-frame clones only, not all of them. The top ten hold approximately 6.5% of the sample, which has some 120,000 clones, about 73% seen once. Remarks on this clone: Other DNA sequences in this specimen translate into the identical CDR3.

The chain combines TRBV5-1 with TRBJ2-7, with TRBD1 matching 8 bases. The sequence was obtained from a middle-aged woman in good health and CMV-seronegative. The sequencing sample was made of PBMCs. DNA of the CDR3: TGCGCCAGCAGCGGACAGGGCGAGTACGAGCAGTACTTC. Its translation is CASSGQGEYEQYF.